This entry lists 3 T cell receptor beta chains sequenced from one sample in a study of blood T cell repertoires in COVID-19. The table came from immunoSEQ multiplex PCR; TCRdb's copy has only in-frame clones and leaves some out. The profile shows 250,000 or so clones, 88% of them singletons. The sequenced sample was peripheral blood. These receptors originate from a woman aged 30 to 39 with acute or convalescent COVID-19.

This chain joins TRBV18 and TRBJ1-2; 8 nucleotides align to TRBD1. Germline V gives CDR1 KGHSH, CDR2 LQKENI. The CDR3 has 15 residues. V dropped 3 bases and J dropped 1; count of bases not matched to a gene: 4. CDR3: CASSPGQGDNYGYTF. In DNA, the CDR3 is TGTGCCAGCTCACCTGGACAGGGTGATAACTATGGCTACACCTTC.

This sequence joins TRBV6-2 or TRBV6-3 and TRBJ2-1; 15 bases match TRBD2. The CDR3 loop spans 14 amino acids. Germline V gene data show CDR1 as MNHEY and CDR2 as SVGEGT. Trimming removed 5 bases from V and 9 bases from J; junction bases left unmatched: 2. As DNA, the CDR3 is TGTGCCAGCAGTGGACTAGCGGGAGGGGCTGAGCAGTTCTTC. Encoded protein: CASSGLAGGAEQFF.

J is TRBJ1-3 and V is TRBV28; the D is unclear. Trimming pared 6 bases from V and 2 bases from J, leaving 8 bases between. The CDR3 is 13 residues long. Germline V gene data show CDR1 as MDHEN and CDR2 as SYDVKM. Here the CDR3 reads CASSGLAGNTIYF. As DNA, the CDR3 is TGTGCCAGCAGCGGTTTGGCTGGAAACACCATATATTTT.